The 27 T cell receptor beta chains in this list originate from one sample, sequenced in a study of T cells in localized non-small cell lung cancer. Assay: immunoSEQ multiplex PCR; the TCRdb copy retains only in-frame clones and omits some. The data show about 40,000 clones, with approximately 86% seen just once and approximately 3.5% held by the top ten. Specimen: peripheral blood, collected before any cancer treatment. These receptors all stem from a man aged 18 to 49 with stage I lung adenocarcinoma.

The chain joins TRBV19 to TRBJ1-6; a possible D gene is TRBD1 (5 bases). With 7 bases removed from V and 7 bases from J, the gap between germline ends came to 17 bases. The CDR3 sequence is 15 residues long. Germline V gene data show CDR1 as LNHDA and CDR2 as SQIVND (reference sequence). Here the CDR3 DNA reads TGTGCCAGTAAAAAAGGAGGGGTCGGCAATTCACCCCTCCACTTT. This encodes CASKKGGVGNSPLHF. The variable domain in full, completed from reference TRBV19 and TRBJ1-6, reads DGGITQSPKYLFRKEGQNVTLSCEQNLNHDAMYWYRQDPGQGLRLIYYSQIVNDFQKGDIAEGYSVSREKKESFPLTVTSAQKNPTAFYLCASKKGGVGNSPLHFGNGTRLTVT.

The gene calls are TRBV18 and TRBJ1-5; TRBD1 is a possible D gene (6 bases). The V and J ends lost 6 bases and 4 bases respectively, with 19 bases between them. The germline gives CDR1 KGHSH, CDR2 LQKENI. The CDR3 has 16 residues. For the CDR3, the DNA is TGTGCCAGCTCGTCCGGGGGGGGCCTAGTAAATCAGCCCCAGCATTTT. Its translation: CASSSGGGLVNQPQHF.

This chain joins TRBV7-9 and TRBJ2-1; D is unresolved. Trimming removed 2 bases from V and 7 bases from J, with 9 bases in between. From germline, CDR1 is SEHNR and CDR2 FQNEAQ (reference sequence). The CDR3 extends over 13 amino acids. DNA for the CDR3: TGTGCCAGCAGCTTACTGTTAGGGAATGAGCAGTTCTTC. Its translation is CASSLLLGNEQFF.

CDR3 region: CASSAGTGGTQPQHF. CDR3 nucleotides: TGTGCCAGTAGTGCCGGGACAGGGGGTACTCAGCCCCAGCATTTT. The chain links TRBV19 to TRBJ1-5; 11 bases agree with TRBD1. CDR1 is LNHDA and CDR2 is SQIVND in the germline V gene (reference sequence). Trimming cost V 5 bases and J 6 bases; bases outside gene matches: 6. There are 15 residues in the CDR3.

This clone was seen more than once but under ten times. This specimen includes other DNA sequences encoding the same CDR3. The V and J genes are TRBV7-6 and TRBJ1-5; the D is unclear. The germline gives CDR1 SGHVS, CDR2 FNYEAQ. The V end was cut by 1 base, the J end by 0 bases, with 7 bases between. This CDR3 is built from 15 residues. The CDR3 sequence: CASSLGTDSNQPQHF. CDR3 nucleotide sequence: TGTGCCAGCAGCTTAGGAACAGATAGCAATCAGCCCCAGCATTTT.

V is TRBV30 and J is TRBJ2-1; the D is unclear. Germline V CDR1 and CDR2: GTSNPN, SVGIG (reference sequence). CDR3 length equals 11 residues. V was shortened by 1 base and J by 4 bases, with 2 bases between the two germline ends. The CDR3, as DNA: TGTGCCTGGAGTGGGTACAATGAGCAGTTCTTC. It translates to CAWSGYNEQFF.

The CDR3 DNA follows: TGCAGTGCGCTTGGGAGCTACGAGCAGTACTTC. This encodes CSALGSYEQYF. The chain recombines TRBV20-1 with TRBJ2-7, with a weak D call TRBD2 (5 bases). This CDR3 spans 11 amino acids. Looked up from germline, CDR1 is DFQATT and CDR2 is SNEGSKA (reference sequence). Deletions cut 6 bases from V and 3 bases from J, with 9 bases between.

This clone was observed a few times. J is TRBJ1-2 and V is TRBV25-1; tentatively, D is TRBD1 (5 bases). Germline V gives CDR1 MGHDK, CDR2 SYGVNS. V was cut by 2 bases and J by 4 bases, with 17 bases left in between. The CDR3 contains 16 residues. The CDR3, as DNA: TGTGCCAGCAGTGAAAGTGGGACCCGACGCCGCTATGGCTACACCTTC. Translated, it gives CASSESGTRRRYGYTF.

This clone was found once. V gene TRBV5-1 combines with J gene TRBJ1-1; 7 bases are a match to TRBD1. This CDR3 is 13 amino acids long. Germline CDR1 SGHRS, CDR2 YFSETQ. The V and J ends lost 2 bases and 3 bases, in that order; junction bases with no gene match: 1. The DNA of the CDR3 is TGCGCCAGCAGCTTCCAGGGGGACACTGAAGCTTTCTTT. It specifies CASSFQGDTEAFF.

This sequence joins TRBV6-1 and TRBJ2-2; tentative D call: TRBD1 (6 bases). Trimming left V 11 bases short and J 6 bases short, with 19 bases between. This CDR3 contains 14 residues. Per the germline V gene, CDR1 is MNHNS and CDR2 is SASEGT. In DNA form, the CDR3 reads TGTGCCTCTAAGCAGGGGATTCCGGCCGGGGAGCTGTTTTTT. It yields the protein CASKQGIPAGELFF.

This clone occurred once. J is TRBJ2-3 and V is TRBV5-6; D ambiguous. V was clipped by 0 bases and J by 2 bases, with 10 bases between them. This CDR3 has 15 amino acids. The germline CDR1 and CDR2 sequences are SGHDT and YYEEEE. The CDR3 spells CASSLDSSVTDTQYF. DNA for the CDR3: TGTGCCAGCAGCTTGGACTCCTCAGTCACAGATACGCAGTATTTT.

CDR3 bases: TGTGCCAGCAGCGTAGGTTGGGACGGCCACAATGAGCAGTTCTTC. Protein sequence: CASSVGWDGHNEQFF. The chain uses TRBV9 and TRBJ2-1, with D perhaps given as TRBD1 or TRBD2 (5 bases each). Trimming pared 0 bases from V and 5 bases from J, leaving 12 bases between. The CDR3 runs 15 residues. Germline-derived CDR1 and CDR2 are SGDLS and YYNGEE.

The gene calls are TRBV5-5 and TRBJ2-7; 9 nucleotides align to TRBD1. Germline CDR1 is SGHKS and CDR2 is YYEKEE (reference sequence). The J segment lost 3 bases and the V segment lost 0 bases, leaving 7 bases of the junction unmatched. The CDR3 spans 16 residues. In DNA, the CDR3 is TGTGCCAGCAGCTTGGCGAAGGGACAGGGTTTCTACGAGCAGTACTTC. It encodes CASSLAKGQGFYEQYF. Together with reference TRBV5-5 and TRBJ2-7, the CDR3 gives the full variable domain: DAGVTQSPTHLIKTRGQQVTLRCSPISGHKSVSWYQQVLGQGPQFIFQYYEKEERGRGNFPDRFSARQFPNYSSELNVNALLLGDSALYLCASSLAKGQGFYEQYFGPGTRLTVT.

The V gene is TRBV5-8, the J gene TRBJ2-5; 7 nucleotides align to TRBD2. CDR1 and CDR2 from the germline V gene are SGHTS and YDEGEE. This CDR3 is 16 amino acids long. The junction had 11 bases not matched to a gene; V was cut back by 4 bases and J by 2 bases. CDR3 sequence: CASSLGAGERQETQYF. In DNA form, the CDR3 reads TGTGCCAGCAGCCTAGGGGCGGGGGAACGACAAGAGACCCAGTACTTC.

This chain joins TRBV2 and TRBJ2-6, with D unresolved. Germline CDR1 and CDR2: SNHLY and FYNNEI. Trimming removed 3 bases at V and 2 bases at J, with 14 bases between. The CDR3 is made up of 17 amino acids. The CDR3 loop reads CASSEELGSAGANVLTF. In nucleotides, the CDR3 is TGTGCCAGCAGTGAGGAGCTGGGTTCAGCTGGGGCCAACGTCCTGACTTTC.

This clone has just a few counts. The chain employs TRBV10-3 and TRBJ1-1, with 7 bases identical to TRBD1. The V segment lost 10 bases and the J segment 5 bases; nucleotides outside the gene matches: 10. Germline CDR1 reads ENHRY; CDR2 reads SYGVKD. The CDR3 loop spans 13 amino acids. This CDR3 reads CATRMEQGTEAFF. The CDR3 nucleotides read TGTGCCACTCGAATGGAACAGGGGACTGAAGCTTTCTTT.

J is TRBJ1-6 and V is TRBV28; D not resolved. The germline V and J ends were trimmed by 8 bases and 10 bases, with 24 bases remaining between them. CDR3 length: 16 amino acids. Germline CDR1 and CDR2: MDHEN and SYDVKM. This CDR3 reads CASGFLTGARGSPLHF. The CDR3 DNA is TGTGCCAGCGGCTTCCTTACGGGAGCGAGAGGATCACCCCTCCACTTT.

This clone was detected only once. This chain joins TRBV6-6 and TRBJ1-5; no clear D gene. Trimming cost V 0 bases and J 4 bases, with 7 bases left between them. CDR3 length equals 14 residues. Germline V gene sequence: CDR1 MNHNY, CDR2 SVGAGI (reference sequence). DNA for the CDR3: TGTGCCAGCAGTTACTCGTCACAAAATCAGCCCCAGCATTTT. Its protein is CASSYSSQNQPQHF.

The J gene is TRBJ2-5, the V gene TRBV7-8, with D maybe TRBD2 (5 bases). Trimming took off 2 bases at V and 4 bases at J, with 11 bases between the two ends. This CDR3 comprises 14 residues. The germline V gene encodes CDR1 SGHVS and CDR2 FQNEAQ. CDR3 amino acids: CASSLLASGETQYF. CDR3 sequence (DNA): TGTGCCAGCAGCTTACTAGCCTCCGGAGAGACCCAGTACTTC.

Only a few counts were recorded for this clone. The chain has TRBV30 and TRBJ2-2; D uncertain. V was cut by 3 bases and J by 4 bases, with 12 bases left in between. The CDR3 length is 14 residues. Germline V gene lookup returns CDR1 GTSNPN and CDR2 SVGIG (reference sequence). The DNA of the CDR3 is TGTGCCTGGAGCCGGCTCGCGACCACCGGGGAGCTGTTTTTT. It specifies CAWSRLATTGELFF.

This sequence joins TRBV5-5 and TRBJ2-7, with 11 positions matching TRBD1. This CDR3 spans 15 amino acids. V was clipped by 0 bases and J by 4 bases; unmatched bases: 3. The germline V gene encodes CDR1 SGHKS and CDR2 YYEKEE (reference sequence). CDR3 sequence (DNA): TGTGCCAGCAGCTTGGTTGGGACAGGGGGGTACGAGCAGTACTTC. Its protein is CASSLVGTGGYEQYF.

The chain recombines TRBV6-5 with TRBJ2-1, with D perhaps TRBD2 (6 bases). V was shortened by 2 bases and J by 9 bases, with 11 bases between the two germline ends. The germline gives CDR1 MNHEY, CDR2 SVGAGI. The CDR3 length is 13 residues. CDR3 residues: CASSYAEGIEQFF. CDR3 DNA: TGTGCCAGCAGTTACGCGGAGGGTATTGAGCAGTTCTTC.

The rearrangement joins TRBV4-3 to TRBJ1-5; D is possibly TRBD1 (5 bases). The germline V gene has CDR1 LGHNA and CDR2 YSLEER. The CDR3 length is 15 residues. V dropped 0 bases and J dropped 6 bases, with 12 bases sitting between them. In DNA form, the CDR3 reads TGCGCCAGCAGCCAAGACGTCAGGGCAGTTCAGCCCCAGCATTTT. It yields the protein CASSQDVRAVQPQHF.

The chain uses TRBV7-3 and TRBJ2-1; 9 bases line up with TRBD2. Germline V gives CDR1 SGHTA, CDR2 FQGTGA. J lost 8 bases, V lost 1 base, and 9 bases had no gene match. The CDR3 is made up of 16 amino acids. Here the CDR3 DNA reads TGTGCCAGCAGCTTAAATTCCGGGCTAGCGGGGTATGAGCAGTTCTTC. It translates to CASSLNSGLAGYEQFF. Full variable domain (rest looked up from reference TRBV7-3 and TRBJ2-1): GAGVSQTPSNKVTEKGKYVELRCDPISGHTALYWYRQSLGQGPEFLIYFQGTGAADDSGLPNDRFFAVRPEGSVSTLKIQRTERGDSAVYLCASSLNSGLAGYEQFFGPGTRLTVL.

A remark on this clone: The sample has other DNA sequences that encode this CDR3 too. The CDR3 DNA reads as TGCGCCAGCAGCCCAGGGACCGGGAACACTGAAGCTTTCTTT. Amino acid sequence: CASSPGTGNTEAFF. The chain carries TRBV5-1 and TRBJ1-1; D is perhaps TRBD1 (5 bases). V dropped 4 bases and J dropped 1 base, with 11 bases sitting between them. This CDR3 has 14 amino acids. Germline loops: CDR1 SGHRS, CDR2 YFSETQ.

This chain links TRBV7-6 with TRBJ2-1, with TRBD2 as a possible D gene (5 bases). V was clipped by 1 base and J by 8 bases, with 12 bases between them. This CDR3 has 14 residues. Germline V gene lookup returns CDR1 SGHVS and CDR2 FNYEAQ. In DNA, the CDR3 is TGTGCCAGCAGCTTAGGGGCTCTCGGGGATGAGCAGTTCTTC. Amino acids: CASSLGALGDEQFF.

To note about this clone: The identical CDR3 is also encoded by other nucleotide sequences in the sample. The J gene is TRBJ1-1, the V gene TRBV14; D is unresolved. Trimming removed 6 bases at V and 4 bases at J, with 15 bases between. Per the germline V gene, CDR1 is SGHDN and CDR2 is FVKESK. The CDR3 has 14 residues. CDR3 DNA: TGTGCCAGCAGTGTTTTACCGGGCCCCACTGAAGCTTTCTTT. Protein product: CASSVLPGPTEAFF.